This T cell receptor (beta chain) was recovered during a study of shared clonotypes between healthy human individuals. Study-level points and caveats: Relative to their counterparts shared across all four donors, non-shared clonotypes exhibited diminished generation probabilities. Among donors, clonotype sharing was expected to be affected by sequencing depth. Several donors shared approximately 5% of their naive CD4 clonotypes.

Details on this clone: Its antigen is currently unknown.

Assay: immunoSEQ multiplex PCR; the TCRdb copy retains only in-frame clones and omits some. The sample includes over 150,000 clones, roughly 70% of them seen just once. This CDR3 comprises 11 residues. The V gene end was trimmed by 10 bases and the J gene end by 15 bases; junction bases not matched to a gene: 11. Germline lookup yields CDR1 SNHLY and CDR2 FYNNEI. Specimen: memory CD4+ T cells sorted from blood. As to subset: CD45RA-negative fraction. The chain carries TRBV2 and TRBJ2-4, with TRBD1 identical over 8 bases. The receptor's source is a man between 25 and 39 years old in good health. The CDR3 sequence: CAITWDRRVYF. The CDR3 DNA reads TGTGCCATCACCTGGGACAGGAGGGTGTACTTC. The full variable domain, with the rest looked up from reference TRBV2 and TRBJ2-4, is EPEVTQTPSHQVTQMGQEVILRCVPISNHLYFYWYRQILGQKVEFLVSFYNNEISEKSEIFDDQFSVERPDGSNFTLKIRSTKLEDSAMYFCAITWDRRVYFGAGTRLSVL.